This T cell receptor beta chain was captured by sequencing in a study of shared clonotypes between healthy human individuals. In the study overall: Per donor, three plates held CD4 naive cells, three held CD4 memory, two held CD8 naive and one held CD8 memory. Regarding the study as a whole: Larger estimated richness was generally recorded for naive subsets relative to memory subsets. Roughly 5% of naive CD4 clonotypes were common to a few donors.

Only CD45RO-negative cells positively selected for CCR7 counted as naive CD8 cells, so terminally differentiated effector memory CD45RA+ cells were excluded. Trimming took 3 bases from V and 8 from J; bases not matched to a gene: 7. CDR3 length: 14 residues. Per the germline V gene, CDR1 is SGHKS and CDR2 is YYEKEE (reference sequence). Note on this clone: Its antigen is not known.

Source study methods: ImmunoSEQ output lacked quality scores and full-length reads, limiting matched filtering. Only in-frame clones appear in the TCRdb table, and some are missing; sequencing was by immunoSEQ multiplex PCR. The V and J calls and clone size were taken over from that table, and D and trimming were inferred from the DNA. The sample yields about 600,000 clones, 95% seen once. The chain employs TRBV5-5 and TRBJ2-1; 8 nucleotides match TRBD1. The receptor was derived from a woman aged 30 to 39 in good health. The specimen was naive CD8+ T cells sorted from blood. CDR3 coding DNA: TGTGCCAGCAGCTCTGGACAGGGATTAGATGAGCAGTTCTTC. Translation: CASSSGQGLDEQFF.